A single TCR beta chain is shown here with its context. Its antigen remains unidentified. CDR1 and CDR2 from the germline V gene are LNHDA and SQIVND (reference sequence). V lost 3 bases to trimming and J lost 9 bases; unmatched junction nucleotides: 7. The CDR3 contains 14 residues. This entry is derived from a study of OX40 agonist ivuxolimab in advanced cancers. Study in general: Having had anti-PD-1, anti-PD-L1 or anti-CTLA-4 therapy before was allowed, and approximately 40% had some.

General study points: Relative to CD4+, CD8+ T cells held more expanded clones on average.

Profiling relied on immunoSEQ multiplex PCR, and the TCRdb table lists in-frame clones only, not all of them. The sample consists of roughly 80,000 clones, about 85% of them appearing once. This TCR came from an adult with an advanced solid tumor such as melanoma, head and neck, liver or kidney cancer. Here the sequenced sample was CD4+ or CD8+ T cells sorted from blood, taken in a trial of the OX40 agonist ivuxolimab. The chain employs TRBV19 and TRBJ2-1; 8 bases are a match to TRBD1. CDR3 coding DNA: TGTGCCAGTAGTATTCAGGGGGCTAAGGTTGAGCAGTTCTTC. Translated: CASSIQGAKVEQFF.